This T cell receptor (beta chain) was recorded in a study of Ad26.COV2.S vaccination and SARS-CoV-2 variants. The method was immunoSEQ multiplex PCR; TCRdb's version includes in-frame clones alone and lacks a portion of them. The data show about 98,000 clones, roughly 75% seen once. Study outcomes and limitations: Measurements of TCR breadth and depth may have given underestimates of the total T cell responses.

About this clone itself: Its specificity is not known.

The CDR3 loop spans 15 amino acids. Germline CDR1 and CDR2: SGHNT and YYREEE (reference sequence). The V and J ends lost 0 bases and 4 bases respectively, with 11 bases between them. This sample comprised peripheral blood, obtained after recovery from COVID-19. This TCR was recovered from a human donor who had recovered from COVID-19. J is TRBJ2-1 and V is TRBV5-4; D perhaps matches TRBD2 (7 bases). The CDR3 coding sequence is TGTGCCAGCAGCTTGGATCGGGGGGCTTACAATGAGCAGTTCTTC. Its protein is CASSLDRGAYNEQFF. Filled out from reference TRBV5-4 and TRBJ2-1, the complete variable domain reads ETGVTQSPTHLIKTRGQQVTLRCSSQSGHNTVSWYQQALGQGPQFIFQYYREEENGRGNFPPRFSGLQFPNYSSELNVNALELDDSALYLCASSLDRGAYNEQFFGPGTRLTVL.